One sample yielded the 13 T cell receptor beta chains listed below, sequenced in a study of OX40 agonist ivuxolimab in advanced cancers. Sequenced by immunoSEQ multiplex PCR; TCRdb stores in-frame clones only, minus some. The table lists tens of thousands of clones, approximately 80% of them singletons, with under 2% in the top ten. Sequenced here: CD4+ or CD8+ T cells sorted from blood, sampled in a trial of the OX40 agonist ivuxolimab. The receptors originated from an adult with an advanced solid tumor such as melanoma, head and neck, liver or kidney cancer.

Remarks on this clone: Other DNA sequences in this specimen translate into the identical CDR3. The rearrangement joins TRBV5-1 to TRBJ1-6; D is ambiguous. V lost 0 bases and J lost 6, with 10 bases in between. Germline CDR1 SGHRS, CDR2 YFSETQ. This CDR3 spans 15 amino acids. Written as DNA, the CDR3 is TGCGCCAGCAGCTTGGACTGGGCGGCTAATTCACCCCTCCACTTT. Translating gives CASSLDWAANSPLHF.

The rearrangement joins TRBV7-2 to TRBJ2-3; D ambiguous. V dropped 1 base and J dropped 5 bases, with 10 bases sitting between them. Germline CDR1 SGHTA, CDR2 FQGNSA. The CDR3 contains 14 residues. CDR3 sequence: CASSLDGRQDTQYF. The CDR3, as DNA: TGTGCCAGCAGCTTAGATGGGCGGCAAGATACGCAGTATTTT.

The chain has TRBV6-1 and TRBJ2-5; no definite D call. Germline lookup yields CDR1 MNHNS and CDR2 SASEGT. This CDR3 is built from 13 residues. V lost 6 bases and J 7 bases, leaving 15 bases between the germline ends. The CDR3 coding sequence is TGTGCCAGCAGGGTGACGAAGGTGGGGACCCAGTACTTC. Translated, it gives CASRVTKVGTQYF.

The chain joins TRBV5-1 to TRBJ2-5; 9 nucleotides align to TRBD1. V was pared by 5 bases and J by 4 bases, with 9 bases of the junction left unmatched. The CDR3 spans 15 residues. Germline CDR1 reads SGHRS; CDR2 reads YFSETQ. CDR3 region: CASSPYRTGAETQYF. The CDR3 region has the DNA TGCGCCAGCAGTCCCTATAGGACAGGGGCAGAGACCCAGTACTTC.

This clone was counted between two and nine times. The chain uses TRBV2 and TRBJ2-7; TRBD1 agrees at 7 bases. Looked up from germline, CDR1 is SNHLY and CDR2 is FYNNEI. Trimming cost V 6 bases and J 5 bases; bases outside gene matches: 10. This CDR3 is 14 amino acids long. The CDR3 sequence: CASRRIDRDHEQYF. The DNA for the CDR3 is TGTGCCAGCAGGCGGATTGACAGGGACCACGAGCAGTACTTC.

CDR3 region: CASSLVPWGQPQHF. Written as DNA, the CDR3 is TGTGCCAGCAGCTTAGTCCCTTGGGGTCAGCCCCAGCATTTT. The chain carries TRBV7-8 and TRBJ1-5; the D is unclear. CDR1 is SGHVS, CDR2 FQNEAQ, per germline. There are 14 residues in the CDR3. V was cut by 1 base and J by 6 bases, with 10 bases left in between.

The V call is TRBV18, the J call TRBJ1-3; D is undetermined. The V gene's germline CDR1 is KGHSH and CDR2 LQKENI. The CDR3 has 15 amino acids. The V end was cut by 4 bases, the J end by 4 bases, with 14 bases between. CDR3 nucleotides: TGTGCCAGCTCACTCTCGTCGGCGTCCGGAAACACCATATATTTT. Protein product: CASSLSSASGNTIYF.

V is TRBV29-1 and J is TRBJ1-3, with 8 bases matching TRBD1. CDR1 and CDR2 (germline): SQVTM, ANQGSEA. Trimming at V came to 5 bases and at J to 3 bases, leaving 9 bases not matched to a gene. CDR3 size: 15 residues. Here the CDR3 reads CSVSQAGGSGNTIYF. In DNA, the CDR3 is TGCAGCGTTTCCCAAGCAGGGGGCAGTGGAAACACCATATATTTT.

This chain links TRBV6-6 with TRBJ1-2; D is uncertain. This CDR3 has 13 amino acids. Per germline, CDR1 MNHNY and CDR2 SVGAGI (reference sequence). V shed 2 bases and J shed 3 bases, with 7 bases lying between them. CDR3 residues: CASSYGGYYGYTF. The CDR3 nucleotides are TGTGCCAGCAGTTACGGCGGATACTATGGCTACACCTTC.

This clone was detected once. The rearrangement links TRBV4-1 to TRBJ2-3, with 11 bases aligning to TRBD2. There are 16 residues in the CDR3. V gave up 1 base and J gave up 7 bases; unmatched junction bases: 7. Germline V lookup: CDR1 MGHRA, CDR2 YSYEKL. The DNA of the CDR3 is TGCGCCAGCAGCCAAGCGGGACTAGCGGTGGGAAATACGCAGTATTTT. This translates into CASSQAGLAVGNTQYF.

The chain couples TRBV6-5 to TRBJ2-3; the match to TRBD2 covers 12 bases. The junction had 1 base not matched to a gene; V was cut back by 2 bases and J by 4 bases. CDR1 is MNHEY and CDR2 is SVGAGI in the germline V gene. This CDR3 contains 15 residues. The CDR3 is CASSYPSGGADTQYF. Written as DNA, the CDR3 is TGTGCCAGCAGTTACCCTAGCGGGGGGGCAGATACGCAGTATTTT.

CDR3 sequence (DNA): TGTGCCAGCAGTCCCTGGGACGGTTCAAGCCCAACTAATGAAAAACTGTTTTTT. Its translation: CASSPWDGSSPTNEKLFF. This chain links TRBV25-1 with TRBJ1-4, with D tentatively TRBD1 (5 bases). Trimming stripped 5 bases from V and 0 bases from J, with 19 bases between. Germline CDR1 reads MGHDK; CDR2 reads SYGVNS. This CDR3 spans 18 amino acids.

This clone was detected only a few times. The chain is built from TRBV28 and TRBJ2-2; D is tentatively TRBD1 or TRBD2 (5 bases each). The V gene lost 3 bases and the J gene lost 4 bases, with 6 bases spanning the gap. Germline V gene lookup returns CDR1 MDHEN and CDR2 SYDVKM. The CDR3 sequence is 13 residues long. The CDR3 protein is CASSFGATGELFF. In nucleotides, the CDR3 is TGTGCCAGCAGTTTCGGGGCCACCGGGGAGCTGTTTTTT.